The 22 T cell receptor beta chains presented below share a single source sample, sequenced in a study of response to subunit inactivated influenza vaccine. One entry per CDR3 protein results from TCRdb running MiXCR on the RT-PCR reads. This sample yields 500,000 to 750,000 distinct CDR3 sequences, of which around 15% are seen a single time; approximately 10% belongs to the top ten. This specimen was PBMCs from blood, taken 12 days after vaccination. The origin of the receptors is a man aged 45 to 65 who received an inactivated influenza vaccine.

V usage is TRBV18 and J usage is TRBJ1-1; no clear D gene. Germline values: CDR1 KGHSH, CDR2 LQKENI. V was clipped by 0 bases and J by 7 bases, with 18 bases between them. The CDR3 extends over 16 amino acids. Here the CDR3 reads CASSPPSGGSMVEAFF. The CDR3 region has the DNA TGTGCCAGCTCACCACCGTCAGGTGGCTCGATGGTTGAAGCTTTCTTT.

The V gene is TRBV28, the J gene TRBJ2-7; TRBD1 is a possible D gene (5 bases). Germline assignment: CDR1 MDHEN and CDR2 SYDVKM. The CDR3 extends over 11 amino acids. V was cut by 5 bases and J by 9 bases, with 11 bases left in between. The CDR3 protein is CASSQTGAQYF. CDR3 nucleotide sequence: TGTGCCAGCAGTCAAACAGGCGCGCAGTACTTC.

The rearrangement uses TRBV5-1 and TRBJ2-1; 7 bases are a match to TRBD2. The CDR3 is 16 amino acids. V shed 3 bases, J shed 0 bases, and the junction held 6 bases outside the gene matches. Germline assignment: CDR1 SGHRS and CDR2 YFSETQ. This CDR3 reads CASSSRGESSYNEQFF. The CDR3 DNA sequence: TGCGCCAGCAGCTCCCGGGGGGAGAGCTCCTACAATGAGCAGTTCTTC.

CDR3 sequence reads: CASSVGLLAGGPISTDTQYF. The CDR3 region has the DNA TGCGCCAGCAGTGTTGGCCTTCTAGCGGGAGGGCCTATCAGCACAGATACGCAGTATTTT. V is TRBV5-1 and J is TRBJ2-3; 12 bases align to TRBD2. Per the germline V gene, CDR1 is SGHRS and CDR2 is YFSETQ. Trimming at V came to 5 bases and at J to 0 bases, leaving 16 bases not matched to a gene. The CDR3 sequence is 20 residues long.

This clonotype was picked up many times. J is TRBJ2-5 and V is TRBV3-1; perhaps TRBD1 as D (6 bases). The V end was cut by 0 bases, the J end by 4 bases, with 9 bases between. The germline V gene encodes CDR1 LGHDT and CDR2 YNNKEL (reference sequence). There are 14 residues in the CDR3. The DNA of the CDR3 is TGTGCCAGCAGCCAAGAGGGGGCCGGAGAGACCCAGTACTTC. Amino acids: CASSQEGAGETQYF.

This clonotype was found a few times. The CDR3 sequence is CAWARRQGHTYEQYF. DNA for the CDR3: TGTGCCTGGGCGAGACGACAGGGCCATACCTACGAGCAGTACTTC. V is TRBV30 and J is TRBJ2-7; 7 bases are shared with TRBD1. The CDR3 contains 15 residues. Looked up from germline, CDR1 is GTSNPN and CDR2 is SVGIG (reference sequence). After removal of 5 bases from V and 2 bases from J, the junction contained 12 bases not matched to a gene.

The chain recombines TRBV4-3 with TRBJ1-2, with 7 nucleotides matching TRBD1. Germline CDR1 LGHNA, CDR2 YSLEER. The CDR3 covers 15 residues. The junction had 6 bases not matched to a gene; V was cut back by 0 bases and J by 5 bases. The CDR3 coding sequence is TGCGCCAGCAGCCAAGATGAGGGGGCTGGTTATGGCTACACCTTC. The encoded protein is CASSQDEGAGYGYTF.

Many counts were recorded for this clonotype. V is TRBV24-1 and J is TRBJ2-3; D is undetermined. Germline V gives CDR1 KGHDR, CDR2 SFDVKD. With 3 bases removed from V and 3 bases from J, the gap between germline ends came to 15 bases. This CDR3 comprises 16 residues. CDR3 region: CATSDGPGSRTDTQYF. In DNA form, the CDR3 reads TGTGCCACCAGTGATGGTCCAGGTTCCAGAACAGATACGCAGTATTTT.

In its sample, this clonotype was seen many times. This rearrangement joins TRBV7-2 to TRBJ2-5; TRBD2 matches 11 bases. The CDR3 has 15 amino acids. The germline CDR1 and CDR2 sequences are SGHTA and FQGNSA. The V segment lost 3 bases and the J segment 5 bases; nucleotides outside the gene matches: 5. The CDR3 loop is CASSLTSGVGETQYF. Written as DNA, the CDR3 is TGTGCCAGCAGCTTGACTAGCGGGGTCGGTGAGACCCAGTACTTC.

This chain joins TRBV7-9 and TRBJ2-5; 8 nucleotides line up with TRBD1. This CDR3 has 15 amino acids. V gave up 5 bases and J gave up 6 bases; unmatched junction bases: 11. Germline CDR1 reads SEHNR; CDR2 reads FQNEAQ (reference sequence). The CDR3 nucleotides are TGTGCCAGCAGCGGTCAGGGGGCCCCAGGAAAGACCCAGTACTTC. Residues: CASSGQGAPGKTQYF.

In this sample, this clonotype turned up a few times. The gene calls are TRBV6-5 and TRBJ2-2; D could derive from TRBD1 or TRBD2 (5 bases each). CDR1 MNHEY and CDR2 SVGAGI come from the germline V gene. The V end lost 0 bases, the J end lost 4 bases, and 6 bases lay between the germline ends. The CDR3 consists of 14 residues. The CDR3: CASSYSRGTGELFF. CDR3 sequence (DNA): TGTGCCAGCAGTTACTCGAGGGGCACCGGGGAGCTGTTTTTT.

There are many counts of this clonotype. The chain is built from TRBV28 and TRBJ2-5; 14 bases align to TRBD2. This CDR3 has 18 residues. The germline CDR1 and CDR2 sequences are MDHEN and SYDVKM. The ends lost 5 bases at V and 1 base at J; junction bases unmatched: 9. The DNA of the CDR3 is TGTGCCAGCAGTCTGACTAGCGGGAGGGCCATGACCCAAGAGACCCAGTACTTC. This encodes CASSLTSGRAMTQETQYF.

This clonotype was seen repeatedly, ten times or more. V usage is TRBV3-1 and J usage is TRBJ2-5, with D possibly being TRBD1 (6 bases). This CDR3 is built from 14 residues. Germline CDR1 reads LGHDT; CDR2 reads YNNKEL (reference sequence). Trimming removed 5 bases from V and 3 bases from J, with 13 bases in between. The CDR3 bases are TGTGCCAGCAGCTTCAGGACAGATAAAGAGACCCAGTACTTC. It codes for CASSFRTDKETQYF.

The rearrangement joins TRBV6-2 or TRBV6-3 to TRBJ2-5; D is tentatively TRBD1 or TRBD2 (5 bases each). Germline V gene sequence: CDR1 MNHEY, CDR2 SVGEGT. The V end was cut by 0 bases, the J end by 0 bases, with 14 bases between. This CDR3 spans 17 amino acids. CDR3 sequence reads: CASSYSIDGAYQETQYF. The CDR3, as DNA: TGTGCCAGCAGTTACTCCATAGACGGGGCGTACCAAGAGACCCAGTACTTC.

The chain links TRBV29-1 to TRBJ2-7, with 11 bases fitting TRBD2. Germline assignment: CDR1 SQVTM and CDR2 ANQGSEA. This CDR3 is built from 13 residues. J was trimmed by 4 bases and V by 6 bases; bases with no gene match: 5. CDR3 sequence reads: CSVASGRTYEQYF. The CDR3, as DNA: TGCAGCGTAGCTAGCGGGAGGACTTACGAGCAGTACTTC.

The genes are TRBV2 and TRBJ1-5; 8 nucleotides match TRBD1. The CDR3 consists of 15 residues. CDR1 is SNHLY and CDR2 is FYNNEI in the germline V gene. V lost 4 bases, J lost 3 bases, and 5 bases stayed unmatched. The CDR3 bases are TGTGCCAGCAGTGCGGAACAGGGGGTCAATCAGCCCCAGCATTTT. As protein: CASSAEQGVNQPQHF.

This clonotype occurred many times. The chain is built from TRBV28 and TRBJ2-1; 8 bases fit TRBD1. Looked up from germline, CDR1 is MDHEN and CDR2 is SYDVKM. The length of the CDR3 is 16 residues. Unmatched junction bases numbered 13, after V lost 5 bases and J lost 7 bases. CDR3 loop: CASSRPSGGAGNEQFF. The DNA for the CDR3 is TGTGCCAGCAGTAGGCCATCAGGGGGCGCGGGAAATGAGCAGTTCTTC. Full variable domain (missing parts from reference TRBV28 and TRBJ2-1): DVKVTQSSRYLVKRTGEKVFLECVQDMDHENMFWYRQDPGLGLRLIYFSYDVKMKEKGDIPEGYSVSREKKERFSLILESASTNQTSMYLCASSRPSGGAGNEQFFGPGTRLTVL.

This clonotype was detected a few times. The CDR3 sequence is CASREYNEQFF. The CDR3 DNA follows: TGTGCCAGCAGGGAATATAATGAGCAGTTCTTC. The J gene is TRBJ2-1, the V gene TRBV6-5; D ambiguous. V lost 6 bases to trimming and J lost 7 bases, with 7 bases between them. The germline V gene has CDR1 MNHEY and CDR2 SVGAGI. CDR3 length equals 11 residues.

Only a few counts were recorded for this clonotype. CDR3: CASSPNQKGPEQYF. DNA for the CDR3: TGTGCCAGCAGCCCGAACCAAAAGGGGCCGGAGCAGTACTTC. This chain connects TRBV3-1 to TRBJ2-7; a possible D gene is TRBD1 (5 bases). Trimming took off 4 bases at V and 7 bases at J, with 17 bases between the two ends. The CDR3 is 14 amino acids. CDR1 LGHDT and CDR2 YNNKEL come from the germline V gene (reference sequence).

This clonotype was picked up many times. The rearrangement uses TRBV20-1 and TRBJ2-7; 8 bases agree with TRBD2. V lost 6 bases and J lost 1; bases outside the gene matches: 8. The CDR3 is made up of 14 amino acids. Germline values: CDR1 DFQATT, CDR2 SNEGSKA (reference sequence). The CDR3 DNA reads as TGCAGTGCCAAATCTAGCGGGTATTCCTACGAGCAGTACTTC. It is translated as CSAKSSGYSYEQYF.

There are a few counts of this clonotype. The chain couples TRBV12-3 or TRBV12-4 to TRBJ2-5, with 11 bases identical to TRBD2. The CDR3 spans 15 residues. V shed 6 bases and J 1 base; nucleotides not matched to a gene: 4. DNA for the CDR3: TGTGCCAGCAGGGCGGGGACTAGCGGCCAAGAGACCCAGTACTTC. Protein product: CASRAGTSGQETQYF.

As regards this clonotype: The junction and the germline gene differ at one end; a read error may be behind it. The chain combines TRBV7-7 with TRBJ2-1; TRBD1 aligns across 9 bases. Germline V lookup: CDR1 SSHAT, CDR2 FNYEAQ (reference sequence). The CDR3 consists of 15 residues. The CDR3, as DNA: TGTGCTAGCAGCTTCGAGGGACAGGGTCGAAATGAGCAGTTCTTC. Translated: CASSFEGQGRNEQFF.